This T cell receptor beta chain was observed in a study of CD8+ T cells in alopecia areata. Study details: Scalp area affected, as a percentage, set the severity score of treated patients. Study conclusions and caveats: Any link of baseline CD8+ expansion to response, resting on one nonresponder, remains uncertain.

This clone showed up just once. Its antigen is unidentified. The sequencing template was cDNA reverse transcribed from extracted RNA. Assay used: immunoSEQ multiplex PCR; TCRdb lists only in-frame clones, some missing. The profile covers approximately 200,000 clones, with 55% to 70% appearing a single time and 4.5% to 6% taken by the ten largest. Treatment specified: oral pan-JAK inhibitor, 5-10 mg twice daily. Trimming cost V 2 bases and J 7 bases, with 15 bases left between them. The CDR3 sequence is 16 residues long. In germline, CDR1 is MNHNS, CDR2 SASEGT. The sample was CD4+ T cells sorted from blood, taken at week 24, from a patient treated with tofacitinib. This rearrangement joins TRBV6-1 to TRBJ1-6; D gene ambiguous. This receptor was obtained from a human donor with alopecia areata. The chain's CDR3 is CASSEPSGGRNSPLHF. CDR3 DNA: TGTGCCAGCAGTGAACCGTCGGGAGGGCGGAATTCACCCCTCCACTTT.